This T cell receptor (beta chain) stems from a study of cytomegalovirus exposure and HLA in healthy donors. Study-wide context: In an earlier analysis, 90 million to 120 million unique TCR beta sequences were found from 150 million to 200 million T cells. Findings and limits, study-wide: A later analysis associated 16,951 TCR beta sequences with HLA alleles at a 0.05 false discovery rate.

A note on this clone: No antigen is known for it.

The germline V gene encodes CDR1 SGHRS and CDR2 YFSETQ. This CDR3 is built from 15 residues. V was clipped by 5 bases and J by 6 bases; unmatched bases: 11. PCR employed 60 Vbeta and 13 Jbeta primers. The repertoire was sequenced with immunoSEQ multiplex PCR; TCRdb's copy has only in-frame clones and lacks some. The sample consists of roughly 250,000 clones, almost 85% of them appearing once. Source material: PBMCs. V gene TRBV5-1 combines with J gene TRBJ2-1; TRBD2 matches 7 bases. This receptor was obtained from a woman aged 40 to 50 in good health and CMV-seropositive. The CDR3 nucleotides read TGCGCCAGCAGACATGGACTAGAGGTCCTCAATGAGCAGTTCTTC. Its translation: CASRHGLEVLNEQFF.